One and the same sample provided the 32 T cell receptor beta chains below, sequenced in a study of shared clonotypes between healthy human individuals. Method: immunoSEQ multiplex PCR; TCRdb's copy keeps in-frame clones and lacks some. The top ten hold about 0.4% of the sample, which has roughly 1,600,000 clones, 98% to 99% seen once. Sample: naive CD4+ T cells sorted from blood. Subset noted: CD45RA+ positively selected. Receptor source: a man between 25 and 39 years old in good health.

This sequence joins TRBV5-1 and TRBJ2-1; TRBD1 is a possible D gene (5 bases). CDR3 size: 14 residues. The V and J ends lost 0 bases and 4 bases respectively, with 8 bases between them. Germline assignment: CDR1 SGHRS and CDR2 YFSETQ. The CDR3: CASSLEGKYNEQFF. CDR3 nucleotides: TGCGCCAGCAGCTTGGAGGGGAAATACAATGAGCAGTTCTTC.

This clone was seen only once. CDR3 sequence: CAISDPTDSYEQYF. CDR3 coding DNA: TGTGCCATCAGTGACCCGACAGACTCCTACGAGCAGTACTTC. This chain joins TRBV10-3 and TRBJ2-7, with D maybe TRBD1 (5 bases). This CDR3 spans 14 amino acids. V was shortened by 3 bases and J by 0 bases, with 9 bases between the two germline ends. CDR1 and CDR2 from the germline V gene are ENHRY and SYGVKD.

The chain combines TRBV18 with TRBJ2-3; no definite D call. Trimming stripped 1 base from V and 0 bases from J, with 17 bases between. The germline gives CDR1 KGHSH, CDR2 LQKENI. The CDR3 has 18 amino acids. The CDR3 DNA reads TGTGCCAGCTCACCACGCCCCATTTTGGTTTCTAGCACAGATACGCAGTATTTT. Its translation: CASSPRPILVSSTDTQYF.

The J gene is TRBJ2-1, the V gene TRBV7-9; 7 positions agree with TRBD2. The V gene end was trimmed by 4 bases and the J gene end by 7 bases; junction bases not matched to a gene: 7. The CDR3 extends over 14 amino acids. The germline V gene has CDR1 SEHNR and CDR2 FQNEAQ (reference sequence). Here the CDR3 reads CASSSPRLANEQFF. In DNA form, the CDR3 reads TGTGCCAGCAGCTCCCCGAGACTAGCAAATGAGCAGTTCTTC.

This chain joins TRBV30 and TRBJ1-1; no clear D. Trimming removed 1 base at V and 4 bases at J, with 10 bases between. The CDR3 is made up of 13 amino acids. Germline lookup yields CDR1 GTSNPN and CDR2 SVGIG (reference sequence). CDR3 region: CAWSGEMSTEAFF. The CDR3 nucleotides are TGTGCCTGGAGTGGGGAAATGAGCACTGAAGCTTTCTTT. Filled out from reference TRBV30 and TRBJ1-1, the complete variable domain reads SQTIHQWPATLVQPVGSPLSLECTVEGTSNPNLYWYRQAAGRGLQLLFYSVGIGQISSEVPQNLSASRPQDRQFILSSKKLLLSDSGFYLCAWSGEMSTEAFFGQGTRLTVV.

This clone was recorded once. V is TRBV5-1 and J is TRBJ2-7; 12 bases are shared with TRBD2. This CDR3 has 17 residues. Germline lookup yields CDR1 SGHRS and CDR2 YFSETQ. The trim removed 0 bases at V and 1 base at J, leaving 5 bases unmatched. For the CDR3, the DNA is TGCGCCAGCAGCTTGGGACTAGCGGGAGCTATTTCCTACGAGCAGTACTTC. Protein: CASSLGLAGAISYEQYF.

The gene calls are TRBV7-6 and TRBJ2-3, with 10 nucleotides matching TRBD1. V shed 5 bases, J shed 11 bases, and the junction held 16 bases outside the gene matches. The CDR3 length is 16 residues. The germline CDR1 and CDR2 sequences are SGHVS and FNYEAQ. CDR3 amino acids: CASSPLNNLGQGLQYF. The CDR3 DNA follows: TGTGCCAGCAGCCCTTTGAACAACCTGGGACAGGGGTTGCAGTATTTT.

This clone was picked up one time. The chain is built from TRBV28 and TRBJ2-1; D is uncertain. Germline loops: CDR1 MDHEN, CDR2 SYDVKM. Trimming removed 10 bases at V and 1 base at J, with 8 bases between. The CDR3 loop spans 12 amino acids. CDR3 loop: CATDQSYNEQFF. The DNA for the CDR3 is TGTGCCACGGACCAATCCTACAATGAGCAGTTCTTC.

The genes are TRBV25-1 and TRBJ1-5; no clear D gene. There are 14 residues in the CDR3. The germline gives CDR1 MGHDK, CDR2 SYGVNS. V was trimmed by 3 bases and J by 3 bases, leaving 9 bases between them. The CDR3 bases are TGTGCCAGCAGTGACCCAGGCAACAATCAGCCCCAGCATTTT. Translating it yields CASSDPGNNQPQHF.

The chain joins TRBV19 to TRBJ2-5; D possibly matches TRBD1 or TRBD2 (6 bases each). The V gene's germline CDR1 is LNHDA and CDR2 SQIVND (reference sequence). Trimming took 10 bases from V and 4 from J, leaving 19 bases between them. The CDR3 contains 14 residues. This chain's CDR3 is CATDSGGPGETQYF. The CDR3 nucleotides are TGTGCCACTGACTCCGGGGGCCCGGGAGAGACCCAGTACTTC.

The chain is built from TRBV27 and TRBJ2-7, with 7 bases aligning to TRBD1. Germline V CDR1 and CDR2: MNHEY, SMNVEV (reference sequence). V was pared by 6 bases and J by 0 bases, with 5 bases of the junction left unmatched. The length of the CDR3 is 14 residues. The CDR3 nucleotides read TGTGCCAGCAGACCAGGGGACAGCTCCTACGAGCAGTACTTC. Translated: CASRPGDSSYEQYF.

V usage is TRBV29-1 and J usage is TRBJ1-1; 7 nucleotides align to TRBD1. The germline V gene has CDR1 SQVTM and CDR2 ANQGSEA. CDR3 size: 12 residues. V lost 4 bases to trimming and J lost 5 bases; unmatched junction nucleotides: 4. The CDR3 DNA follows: TGCAGCGTTGGGAGGGGGCCAACTGAAGCTTTCTTT. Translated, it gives CSVGRGPTEAFF.

Here the CDR3 DNA reads TGTGCCAGCAGTGGGATAGCAGGGAGCGAGCAGTACTTC. Residues: CASSGIAGSEQYF. The chain carries TRBV25-1 and TRBJ2-7, with D possibly called TRBD1 or TRBD2 (5 bases each). The V gene's germline CDR1 is MGHDK and CDR2 SYGVNS. The CDR3 covers 13 residues. The ends were cut back, 4 bases at V and 6 bases at J, with 13 bases in the middle.

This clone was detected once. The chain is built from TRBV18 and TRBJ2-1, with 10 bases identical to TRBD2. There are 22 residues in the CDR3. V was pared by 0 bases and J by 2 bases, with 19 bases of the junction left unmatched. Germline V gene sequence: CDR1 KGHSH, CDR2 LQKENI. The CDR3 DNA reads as TGTGCCAGCTCACCACCCGCTCGACGGGACGCATGGACTAGCGGTCCCTACAATGAGCAGTTCTTC. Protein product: CASSPPARRDAWTSGPYNEQFF.

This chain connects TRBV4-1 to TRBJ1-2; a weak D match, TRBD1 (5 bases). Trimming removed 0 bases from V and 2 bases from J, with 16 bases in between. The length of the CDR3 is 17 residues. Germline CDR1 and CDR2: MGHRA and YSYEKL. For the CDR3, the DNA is TGCGCCAGCAGCCAAGAAGGGGCCTCGGGCGGAAACTATGGCTACACCTTC. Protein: CASSQEGASGGNYGYTF.

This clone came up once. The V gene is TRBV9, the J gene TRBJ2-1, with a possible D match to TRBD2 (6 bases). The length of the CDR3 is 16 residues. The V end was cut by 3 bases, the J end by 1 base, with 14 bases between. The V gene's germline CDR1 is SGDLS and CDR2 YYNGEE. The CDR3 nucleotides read TGTGCCAGCAGCGAAGACGGGAGTTGGTCCTACAATGAGCAGTTCTTC. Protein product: CASSEDGSWSYNEQFF.

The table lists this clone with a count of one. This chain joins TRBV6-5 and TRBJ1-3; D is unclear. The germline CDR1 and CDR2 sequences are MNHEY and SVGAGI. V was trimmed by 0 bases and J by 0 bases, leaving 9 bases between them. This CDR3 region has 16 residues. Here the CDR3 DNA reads TGTGCCAGCAGTTACTCAGGCACCGGCTCTGGAAACACCATATATTTT. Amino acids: CASSYSGTGSGNTIYF.

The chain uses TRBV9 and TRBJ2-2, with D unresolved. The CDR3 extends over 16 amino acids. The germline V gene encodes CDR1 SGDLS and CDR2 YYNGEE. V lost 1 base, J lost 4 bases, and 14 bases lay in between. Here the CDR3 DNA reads TGTGCCAGCAGCGTAATCGGGTCTGGATTCACCGGGGAGCTGTTTTTT. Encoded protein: CASSVIGSGFTGELFF.

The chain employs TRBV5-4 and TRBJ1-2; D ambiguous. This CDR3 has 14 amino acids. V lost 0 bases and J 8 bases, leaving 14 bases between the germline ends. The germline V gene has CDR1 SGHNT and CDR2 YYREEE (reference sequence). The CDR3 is CASSLERALEGYTF. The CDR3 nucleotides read TGTGCCAGCAGCTTGGAGCGGGCGCTCGAAGGCTACACCTTC.

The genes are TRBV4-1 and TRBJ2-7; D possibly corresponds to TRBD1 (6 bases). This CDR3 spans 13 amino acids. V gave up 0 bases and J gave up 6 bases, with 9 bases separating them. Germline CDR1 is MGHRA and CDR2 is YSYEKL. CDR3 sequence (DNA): TGCGCCAGCAGCCAAGAATCAGGGGCCGAGCAGTACTTC. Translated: CASSQESGAEQYF.

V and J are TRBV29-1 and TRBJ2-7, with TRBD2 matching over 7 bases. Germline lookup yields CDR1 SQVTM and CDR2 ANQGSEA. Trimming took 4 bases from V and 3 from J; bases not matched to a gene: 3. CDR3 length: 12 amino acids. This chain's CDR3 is CSVVGGSYEQYF. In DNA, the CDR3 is TGCAGCGTTGTGGGCGGGAGCTACGAGCAGTACTTC.

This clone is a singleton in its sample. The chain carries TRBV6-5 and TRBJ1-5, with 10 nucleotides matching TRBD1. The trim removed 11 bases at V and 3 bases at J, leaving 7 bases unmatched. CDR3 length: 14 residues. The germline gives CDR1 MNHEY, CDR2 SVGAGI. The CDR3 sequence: CASWTGGLNQPQHF. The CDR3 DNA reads TGTGCCTCTTGGACAGGGGGACTCAATCAGCCCCAGCATTTT.

The CDR3 sequence: CASTTGQVGEQFF. In DNA, the CDR3 is TGCGCCAGCACCACGGGACAGGTGGGCGAGCAGTTCTTC. The V call is TRBV5-1, the J call TRBJ2-1; 8 bases match TRBD1. Losses at the gene ends were 6 bases for V and 10 bases for J; bases not matched to a gene: 9. Germline V lookup: CDR1 SGHRS, CDR2 YFSETQ. The CDR3 is 13 amino acids.

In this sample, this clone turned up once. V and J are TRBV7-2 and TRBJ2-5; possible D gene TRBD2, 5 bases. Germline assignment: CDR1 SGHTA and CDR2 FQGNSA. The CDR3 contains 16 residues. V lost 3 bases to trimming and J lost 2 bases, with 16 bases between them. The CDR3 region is CASSFWRPLKQETQYF. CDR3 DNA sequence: TGTGCCAGCAGCTTTTGGAGGCCCCTGAAACAAGAGACCCAGTACTTC.

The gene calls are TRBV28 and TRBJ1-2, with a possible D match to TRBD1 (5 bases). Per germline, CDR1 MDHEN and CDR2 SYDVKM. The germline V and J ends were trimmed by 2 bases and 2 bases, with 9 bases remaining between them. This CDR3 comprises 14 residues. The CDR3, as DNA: TGTGCCAGCAGTTTAATGGCAGGGAACTATGGCTACACCTTC. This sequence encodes CASSLMAGNYGYTF.

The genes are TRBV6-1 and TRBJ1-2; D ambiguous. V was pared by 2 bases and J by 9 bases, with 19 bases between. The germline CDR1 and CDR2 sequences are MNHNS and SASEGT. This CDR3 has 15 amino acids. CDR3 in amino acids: CASSELGRIVGSYTF. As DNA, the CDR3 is TGTGCCAGCAGTGAACTGGGGAGGATTGTAGGTAGCTACACCTTC.

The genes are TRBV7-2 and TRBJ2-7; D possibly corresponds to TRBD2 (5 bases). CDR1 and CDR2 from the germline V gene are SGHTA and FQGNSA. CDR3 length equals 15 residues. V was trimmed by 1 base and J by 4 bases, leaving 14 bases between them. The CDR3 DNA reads TGTGCCAGCAGCTTAGAGGCGGGTTCAGCTTACGAGCAGTACTTC. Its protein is CASSLEAGSAYEQYF.

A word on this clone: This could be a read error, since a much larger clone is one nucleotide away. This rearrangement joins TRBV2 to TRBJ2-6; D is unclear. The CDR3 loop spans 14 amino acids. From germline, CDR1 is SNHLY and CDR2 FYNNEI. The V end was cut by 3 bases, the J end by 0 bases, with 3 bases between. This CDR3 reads CASSDSSGANVLTF. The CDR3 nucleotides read TGTGCCAGCAGTGATAGCTCTGGGGCCAACGTCCTGACTTTC.

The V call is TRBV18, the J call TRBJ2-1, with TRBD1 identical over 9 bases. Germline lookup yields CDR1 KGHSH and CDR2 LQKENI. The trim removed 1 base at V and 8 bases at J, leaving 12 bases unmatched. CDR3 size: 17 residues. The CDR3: CASSPLTGTGSRYEQFF. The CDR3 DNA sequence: TGTGCCAGCTCACCACTCACCGGGACAGGGTCTAGGTATGAGCAGTTCTTC.

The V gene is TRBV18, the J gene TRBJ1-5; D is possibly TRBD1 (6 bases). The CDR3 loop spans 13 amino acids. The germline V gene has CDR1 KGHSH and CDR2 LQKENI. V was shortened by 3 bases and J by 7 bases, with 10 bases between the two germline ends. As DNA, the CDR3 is TGTGCCAGCTCACCCGGGGGCGAACAGCCCCAGCATTTT. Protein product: CASSPGGEQPQHF. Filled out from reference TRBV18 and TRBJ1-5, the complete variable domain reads NAGVMQNPRHLVRRRGQEARLRCSPMKGHSHVYWYRQLPEEGLKFMVYLQKENIIDESGMPKERFSAEFPKEGPSILRIQQVVRGDSAAYFCASSPGGEQPQHFGDGTRLSIL.

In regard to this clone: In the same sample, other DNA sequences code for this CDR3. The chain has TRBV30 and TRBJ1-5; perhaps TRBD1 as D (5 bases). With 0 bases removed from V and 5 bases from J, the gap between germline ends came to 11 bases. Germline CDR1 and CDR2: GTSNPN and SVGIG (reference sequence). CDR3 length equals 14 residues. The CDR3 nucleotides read TGTGCCTGGAGTGTACGGGGGAGGGATCAGCCCCAGCATTTT. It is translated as CAWSVRGRDQPQHF.

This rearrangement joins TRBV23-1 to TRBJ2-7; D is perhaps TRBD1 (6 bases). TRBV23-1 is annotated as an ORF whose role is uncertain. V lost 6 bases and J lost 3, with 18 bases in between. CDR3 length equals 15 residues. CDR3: CASSRTVLGGYEQYF. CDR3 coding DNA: TGCGCCAGCAGCCGGACAGTCCTCGGCGGCTACGAGCAGTACTTC.